The subject of this entry is one TCR beta chain. Its antigen is unidentified. The source of the sample is a study of T-cell memory formation after mild COVID-19. Whole-study context: Largely donor-specific sequence clusters came from a couple of donors. Findings of the study overall: Pre-infection memory harbored some responding clones, suggesting cross-reactive memory joined.

TCRdb used MiXCR to reprocess the 5' RACE reads, holding one entry per CDR3 protein. This sample has 300,000 to 350,000 distinct CDR3 sequences, with around 15% found just once. Germline V lookup: CDR1 DFQATT, CDR2 SNEGSKA (reference sequence). V trimming: 6 bases; J trimming: 4 bases; junction bases outside the gene matches: 11. This CDR3 region has 15 residues. This clonotype was sampled from a man aged 18-30 years who had mild COVID-19 (a few samples of this study predate the infection). Cell type and time point are not known. The chain links TRBV20-1 to TRBJ2-3; 9 nucleotides agree with TRBD2. The sequencing sample was made of PBMCs or a T cell subset sorted from them (not recorded which). CDR3 region: CSAVLAGGPADTQYF. For the CDR3, the DNA is TGCAGTGCCGTTCTGGCGGGGGGGCCCGCAGATACGCAGTATTTT.